This entry describes one TCR beta chain. This specimen belongs to a study of blood T cell repertoires in COVID-19. On the study more broadly: Samples came from the United States, Italy and Spain, spanning acute and convalescent COVID-19. Sample material is recorded as cDNA or gDNA derived from T cells, B-cell-depleted T cells, or PBMCs.

Per the authors' pipeline: It was from reference gene primer amplification that nucleated cell counts were estimated. Assay: immunoSEQ multiplex PCR; the TCRdb copy retains only in-frame clones and omits some. The DNA was the basis for D and trimming; V, J and clone size are from that table. The sample carries under 300,000 clones, over 80% recorded once. The CDR3 has 13 amino acids. The material sequenced was peripheral blood. The V gene is TRBV21-1, the J gene TRBJ1-1; the table assigns TRBD1, which was not confirmed against the DNA. TRBV21-1 has pseudogene status. This clonotype was obtained from a woman aged 55-70 years with active or convalescent COVID-19. CDR3 nucleotide sequence: TGTGCCAGCAGCGGGCAGGGAAACACTGAAGCTTTCTTT. Its translation: CASSGQGNTEAFF.